This is a list of T cell receptor beta chains from one sample in a study of T cells after yellow fever vaccination. In TCRdb, the 5' RACE reads were re-called with MiXCR into one record per CDR3 protein. This sample has 450,000 to 600,000 distinct CDR3 sequences, with 17% found just once. Source: PBMCs, taken 4 to 6 days after the first yellow fever vaccination. Receptors were obtained from a man aged 18 to 29 who received the YFV17D yellow fever vaccine. The CDR3 runs from the conserved cysteine through the conserved F or W. The D gene is left open where the match is weak. The size field is filled for only some rows; it gives once, few, many or a size class.

>NA|NA|TRBV3-1|TRBJ1-5
CASSPSSGADQPQHF
TGTGCCAGCAGCCCCTCTTCGGGGGCAGATCAGCCCCAGCATTTT
>NA|NA|TRBV5-1|TRBJ2-1
CASAYPSSYNEQFF
TGCGCCAGCGCATACCCAAGCTCCTACAATGAGCAGTTCTTC
>NA|NA|TRBV12-3/TRBV12-4|TRBJ2-3
CASSLLDTITDTQYF
TGTGCCAGCAGTCTACTTGACACAATCACAGATACGCAGTATTTT
>TRBD1|few|TRBV24-1|TRBJ2-1
CATSSGTVNEQFF
TGTGCCACCAGTTCCGGGACAGTCAATGAGCAGTTCTTC
>TRBD2|few|TRBV12-5|TRBJ2-2
CASGPPGGGELFF
TGTGCTAGTGGTCCCCCGGGGGGCGGGGAGCTGTTTTTT
>NA|NA|TRBV4-3|TRBJ2-4
CASSQGPGNKNIQYF
TGCGCCAGCAGCCAAGGCCCAGGGAATAAAAACATTCAGTACTTC
>NA|NA|TRBV13|TRBJ2-1
CASSFLAGEQFF
TGTGCCAGCAGCTTTTTAGCAGGGGAGCAGTTCTTC
>TRBD2|NA|TRBV18|TRBJ2-5
CASSPRVGGTREETQYF
TGTGCCAGCTCACCACGAGTCGGGGGGACCCGAGAAGAGACCCAGTACTTC
>TRBD2|NA|TRBV20-1|TRBJ2-2
CSARDTGSGAGELFF
TGCAGTGCTAGAGATACGGGGAGCGGGGCCGGGGAGCTGTTTTTT
>TRBD1|NA|TRBV30|TRBJ2-7
CACTPALGQLYEQYF
TGTGCCTGCACGCCTGCCTTGGGACAGCTGTACGAGCAGTACTTC
>TRBD2|few|TRBV7-7|TRBJ2-2
CASSPTGGDGELFF
TGTGCCAGCAGCCCAACCGGGGGGGACGGGGAGCTGTTTTTT
>TRBD2|NA|TRBV27|TRBJ2-1
CASWGTSGYNEQFF
TGTGCCAGCTGGGGGACTAGCGGTTACAATGAGCAGTTCTTC
>NA|few|TRBV18|TRBJ2-1
CASSPSLGTALGWVREEQFF
TGTGCCAGCTCCCCCAGCCTCGGGACGGCCCTAGGATGGGTGCGAGAAGAGCAGTTCTTC